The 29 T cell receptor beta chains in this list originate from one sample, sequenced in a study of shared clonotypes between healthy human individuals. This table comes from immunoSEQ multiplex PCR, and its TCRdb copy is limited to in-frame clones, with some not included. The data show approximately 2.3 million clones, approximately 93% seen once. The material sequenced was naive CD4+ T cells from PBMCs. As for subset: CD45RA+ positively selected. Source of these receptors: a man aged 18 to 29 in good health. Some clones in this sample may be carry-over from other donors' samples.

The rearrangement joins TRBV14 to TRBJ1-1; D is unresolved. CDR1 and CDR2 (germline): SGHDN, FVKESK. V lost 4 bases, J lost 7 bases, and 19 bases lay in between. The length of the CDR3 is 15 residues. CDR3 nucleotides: TGTGCCAGCAGCCGAAGATTTGGGGAAAGGAGTGAAGCTTTCTTT. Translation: CASSRRFGERSEAFF.

The CDR3: CASTKNLNYGYTF. Written as DNA, the CDR3 is TGTGCCAGCACTAAGAATCTTAACTATGGCTACACCTTC. This chain connects TRBV28 to TRBJ1-2; D is uncertain. Germline CDR1 is MDHEN and CDR2 is SYDVKM. Trimming took off 7 bases at V and 1 base at J, with 10 bases between the two ends. This CDR3 spans 13 amino acids.

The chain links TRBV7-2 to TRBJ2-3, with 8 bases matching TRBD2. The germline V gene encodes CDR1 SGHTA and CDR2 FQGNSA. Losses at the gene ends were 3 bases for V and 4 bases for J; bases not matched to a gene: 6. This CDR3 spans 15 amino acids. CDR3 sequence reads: CASSFPAGEADTQYF. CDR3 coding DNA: TGTGCCAGCAGCTTCCCAGCGGGAGAGGCAGATACGCAGTATTTT.

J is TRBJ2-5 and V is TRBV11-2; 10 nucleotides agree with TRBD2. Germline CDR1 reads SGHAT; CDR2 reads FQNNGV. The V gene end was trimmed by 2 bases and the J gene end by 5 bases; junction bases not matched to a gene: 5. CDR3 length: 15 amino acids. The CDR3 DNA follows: TGTGCCAGCAGCTTACTAGCGGGAGTTGGGGAGACCCAGTACTTC. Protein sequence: CASSLLAGVGETQYF.

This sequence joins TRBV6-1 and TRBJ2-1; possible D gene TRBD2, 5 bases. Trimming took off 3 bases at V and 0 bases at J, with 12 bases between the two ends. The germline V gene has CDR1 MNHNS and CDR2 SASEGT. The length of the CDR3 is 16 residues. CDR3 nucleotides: TGTGCCAGCAGTGATAGAGGGCGGAGCTCCTACAATGAGCAGTTCTTC. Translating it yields CASSDRGRSSYNEQFF.

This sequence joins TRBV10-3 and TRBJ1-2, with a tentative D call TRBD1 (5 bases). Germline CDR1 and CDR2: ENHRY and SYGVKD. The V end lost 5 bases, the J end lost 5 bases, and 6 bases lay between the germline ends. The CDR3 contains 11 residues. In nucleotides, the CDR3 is TGTGCCATCAGTCAGGGATATGGCTACACCTTC. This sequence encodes CAISQGYGYTF.

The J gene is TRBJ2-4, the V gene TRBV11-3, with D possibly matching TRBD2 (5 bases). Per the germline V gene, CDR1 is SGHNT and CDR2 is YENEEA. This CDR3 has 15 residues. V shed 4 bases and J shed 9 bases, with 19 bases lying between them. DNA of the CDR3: TGTGCCAGCAGCTACACCGGACTTCACTGGGGCATTCAGTACTTC. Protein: CASSYTGLHWGIQYF. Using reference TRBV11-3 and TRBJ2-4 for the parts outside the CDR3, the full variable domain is EAGVVQSPRYKIIEKKQPVAFWCNPISGHNTLYWYLQNLGQGPELLIRYENEEAVDDSQLPKDRFSAERLKGVDSTLKIQPAELGDSAVYLCASSYTGLHWGIQYFGAGTRLSVL.

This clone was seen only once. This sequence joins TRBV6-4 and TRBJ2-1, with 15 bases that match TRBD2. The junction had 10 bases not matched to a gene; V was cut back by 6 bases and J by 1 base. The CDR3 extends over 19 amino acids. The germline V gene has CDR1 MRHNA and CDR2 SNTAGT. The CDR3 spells CASSPGLAGGPRSYNEQFF. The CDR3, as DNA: TGTGCCAGCAGCCCGGGACTAGCGGGAGGCCCTAGGTCCTACAATGAGCAGTTCTTC.

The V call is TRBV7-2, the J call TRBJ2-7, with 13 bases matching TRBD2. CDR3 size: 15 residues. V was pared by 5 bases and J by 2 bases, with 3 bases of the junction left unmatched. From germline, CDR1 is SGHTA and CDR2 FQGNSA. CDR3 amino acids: CASSPGTSGTYEQYF. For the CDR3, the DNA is TGTGCCAGCAGCCCAGGGACTAGCGGGACCTACGAGCAGTACTTC.

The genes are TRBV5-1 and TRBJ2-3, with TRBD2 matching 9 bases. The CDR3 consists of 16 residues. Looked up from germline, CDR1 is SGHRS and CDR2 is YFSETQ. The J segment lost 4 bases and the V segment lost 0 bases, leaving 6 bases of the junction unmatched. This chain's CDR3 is CASSLEVAGESDTQYF. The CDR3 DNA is TGCGCCAGCAGCTTGGAGGTAGCGGGAGAGTCAGATACGCAGTATTTT.

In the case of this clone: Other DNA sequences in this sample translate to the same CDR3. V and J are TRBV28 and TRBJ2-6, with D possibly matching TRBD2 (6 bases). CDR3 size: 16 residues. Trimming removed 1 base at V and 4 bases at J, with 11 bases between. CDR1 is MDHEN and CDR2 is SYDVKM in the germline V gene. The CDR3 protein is CASSLFRGSGANVLTF. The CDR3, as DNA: TGTGCCAGCAGTTTATTTCGGGGGTCCGGGGCCAACGTCCTGACTTTC.

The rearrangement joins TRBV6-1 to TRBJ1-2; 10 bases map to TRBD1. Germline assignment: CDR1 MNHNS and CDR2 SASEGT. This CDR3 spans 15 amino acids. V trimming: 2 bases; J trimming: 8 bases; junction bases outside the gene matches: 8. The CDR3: CASSELGDRGPGYTF. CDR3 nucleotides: TGTGCCAGCAGTGAACTAGGGGACAGGGGTCCGGGCTACACCTTC.

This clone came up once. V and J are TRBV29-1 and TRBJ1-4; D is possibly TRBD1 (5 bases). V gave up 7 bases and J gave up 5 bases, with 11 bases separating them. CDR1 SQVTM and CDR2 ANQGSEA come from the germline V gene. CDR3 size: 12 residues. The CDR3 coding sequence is TGCAGCGCCAGGGTTAAGAATGAAAAACTGTTTTTT. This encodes CSARVKNEKLFF.

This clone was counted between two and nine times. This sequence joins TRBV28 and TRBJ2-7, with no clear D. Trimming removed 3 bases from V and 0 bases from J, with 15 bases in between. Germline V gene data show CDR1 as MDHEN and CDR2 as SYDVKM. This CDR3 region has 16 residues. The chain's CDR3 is CASSFNTQARSYEQYF. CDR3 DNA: TGTGCCAGCAGTTTTAATACGCAGGCCCGCTCCTACGAGCAGTACTTC.

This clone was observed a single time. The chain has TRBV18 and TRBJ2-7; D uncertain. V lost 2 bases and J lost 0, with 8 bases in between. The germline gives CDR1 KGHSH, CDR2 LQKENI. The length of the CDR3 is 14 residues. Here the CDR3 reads CASSPRQHSYEQYF. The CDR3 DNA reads TGTGCCAGCTCACCAAGGCAGCACTCCTACGAGCAGTACTTC.

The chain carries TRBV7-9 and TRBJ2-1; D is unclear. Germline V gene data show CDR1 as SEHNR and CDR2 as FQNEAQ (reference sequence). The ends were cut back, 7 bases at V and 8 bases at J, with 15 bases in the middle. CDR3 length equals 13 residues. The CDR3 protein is CASTPGSVYEQFF. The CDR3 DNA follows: TGTGCCAGCACCCCAGGCTCGGTGTATGAGCAGTTCTTC.

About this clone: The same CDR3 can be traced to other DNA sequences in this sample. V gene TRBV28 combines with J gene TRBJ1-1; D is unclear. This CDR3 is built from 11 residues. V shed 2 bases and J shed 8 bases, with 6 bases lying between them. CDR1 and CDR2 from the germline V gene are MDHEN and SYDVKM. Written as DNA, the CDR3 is TGTGCCAGCAGTTTAAGGTCCGAAGCTTTCTTT. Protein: CASSLRSEAFF.

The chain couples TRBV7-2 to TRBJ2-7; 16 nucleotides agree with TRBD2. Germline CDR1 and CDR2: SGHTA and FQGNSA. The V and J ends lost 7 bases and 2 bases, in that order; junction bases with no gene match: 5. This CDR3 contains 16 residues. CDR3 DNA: TGTGCCAGCACCCTAGGGACTAGCGGGGGGGCCTACGAGCAGTACTTC. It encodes CASTLGTSGGAYEQYF.

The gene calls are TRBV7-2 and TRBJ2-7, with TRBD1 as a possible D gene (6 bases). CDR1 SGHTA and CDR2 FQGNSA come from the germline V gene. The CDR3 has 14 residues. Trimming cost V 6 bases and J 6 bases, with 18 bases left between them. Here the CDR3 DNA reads TGTGCCAGCAGTCGCTGGGTGGGGGCCTCCGAGCAGTACTTC. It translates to CASSRWVGASEQYF.

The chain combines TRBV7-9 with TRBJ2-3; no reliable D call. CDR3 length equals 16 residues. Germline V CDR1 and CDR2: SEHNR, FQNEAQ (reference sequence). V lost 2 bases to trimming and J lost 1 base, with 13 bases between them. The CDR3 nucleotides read TGTGCCAGCAGCTTACGCTTGTCTGGGGGCACAGATACGCAGTATTTT. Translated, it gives CASSLRLSGGTDTQYF.

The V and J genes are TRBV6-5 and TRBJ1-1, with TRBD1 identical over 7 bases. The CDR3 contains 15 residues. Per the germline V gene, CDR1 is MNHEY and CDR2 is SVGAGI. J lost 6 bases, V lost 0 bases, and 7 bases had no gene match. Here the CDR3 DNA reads TGTGCCAGCAGTTACTCTCACTATGGGACAGCTGAAGCTTTCTTT. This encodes CASSYSHYGTAEAFF.

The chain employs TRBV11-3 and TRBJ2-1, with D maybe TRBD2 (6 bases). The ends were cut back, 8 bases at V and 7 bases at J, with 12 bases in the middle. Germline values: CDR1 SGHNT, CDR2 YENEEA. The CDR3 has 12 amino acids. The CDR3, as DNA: TGTGCCAGCCGGGGGTATGAGAATGAGCAGTTCTTC. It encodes CASRGYENEQFF.

The CDR3 region is CASSFGTSYGYTF. The CDR3 coding sequence is TGTGCCAGCAGTTTTGGGACATCATATGGCTACACCTTC. This chain connects TRBV28 to TRBJ1-2; D perhaps matches TRBD1 (6 bases). From germline, CDR1 is MDHEN and CDR2 SYDVKM. This CDR3 has 13 residues. V was cut by 3 bases and J by 5 bases, with 10 bases left in between.

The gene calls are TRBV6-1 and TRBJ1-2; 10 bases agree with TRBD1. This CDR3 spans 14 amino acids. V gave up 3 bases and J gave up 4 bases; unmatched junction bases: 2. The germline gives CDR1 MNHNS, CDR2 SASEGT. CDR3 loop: CASSEGQGIYGYTF. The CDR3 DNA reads TGTGCCAGCAGTGAGGGACAGGGGATCTATGGCTACACCTTC.

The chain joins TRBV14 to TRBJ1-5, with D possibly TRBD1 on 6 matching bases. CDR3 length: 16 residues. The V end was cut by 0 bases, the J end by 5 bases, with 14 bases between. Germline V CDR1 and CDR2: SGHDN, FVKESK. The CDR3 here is CASSQENGGRHQPQHF. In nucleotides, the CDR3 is TGTGCCAGCAGCCAAGAGAACGGGGGGCGCCATCAGCCCCAGCATTTT.

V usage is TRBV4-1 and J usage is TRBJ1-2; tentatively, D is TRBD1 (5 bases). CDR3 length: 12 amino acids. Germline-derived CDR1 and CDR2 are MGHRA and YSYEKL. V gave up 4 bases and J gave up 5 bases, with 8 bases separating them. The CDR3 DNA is TGCGCCAGCAGCCCGGGACCGTATGGCTACACCTTC. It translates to CASSPGPYGYTF.

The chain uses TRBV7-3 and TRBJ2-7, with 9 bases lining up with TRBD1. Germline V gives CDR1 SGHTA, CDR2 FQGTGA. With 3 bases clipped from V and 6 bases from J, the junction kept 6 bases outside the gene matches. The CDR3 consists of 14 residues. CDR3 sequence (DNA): TGTGCCAGCAGCTTGTGGGACAGGGTAACCGAGCAGTACTTC. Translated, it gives CASSLWDRVTEQYF.

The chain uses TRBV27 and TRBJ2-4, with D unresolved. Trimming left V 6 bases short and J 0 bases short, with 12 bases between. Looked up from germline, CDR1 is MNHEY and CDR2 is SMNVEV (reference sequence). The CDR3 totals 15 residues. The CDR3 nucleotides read TGTGCCAGCAGCTTAGGGCGGTTAGCCAAAAACATTCAGTACTTC. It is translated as CASSLGRLAKNIQYF.

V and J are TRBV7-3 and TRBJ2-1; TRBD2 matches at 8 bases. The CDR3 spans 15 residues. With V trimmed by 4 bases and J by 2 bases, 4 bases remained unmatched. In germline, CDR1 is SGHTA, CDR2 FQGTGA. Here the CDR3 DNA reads TGTGCCAGCAGCTCTAGTAGCGGGGCCTACAATGAGCAGTTCTTC. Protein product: CASSSSSGAYNEQFF.